These 4 T cell receptor beta chains share one sample of origin, sequenced in a study of T cells in Graves' hyperthyroidism and ophthalmopathy. RNA transcripts provided the source from which TCR beta CDR3 regions were amplified. With the HTBI primer set, the TCR CDR3 went through a first round of RT-PCR. TCRdb processed the multiplex PCR reads anew with MiXCR; each CDR3 protein has one entry. Of around 520,000 distinct CDR3 sequences listed, roughly a quarter are singletons. The sample was blood. The origin of the receptors is a woman in her 30s with Graves' ophthalmopathy.

The chain recombines TRBV2 with TRBJ2-7; 8 bases fit TRBD2. Germline CDR1 is SNHLY and CDR2 is FYNNEI. The trim removed 6 bases at V and 5 bases at J, leaving 9 bases unmatched. The CDR3 is 14 amino acids. CDR3 nucleotide sequence: TGTGCCAGCAGACTCCGGGAGGGGAGCGACGAGCAGTACTTC. Its translation is CASRLREGSDEQYF. The full variable domain, completed using reference TRBV2 and TRBJ2-7, is EPEVTQTPSHQVTQMGQEVILRCVPISNHLYFYWYRQILGQKVEFLVSFYNNEISEKSEIFDDQFSVERPDGSNFTLKIRSTKLEDSAMYFCASRLREGSDEQYFGPGTRLTVT.

This clonotype was seen only a few times. The junction departs from the called germline gene at one end, perhaps through a read error. CDR3 nucleotide sequence: TGTGCCAGTGAGGGGGCGGGAAGCGGGGAGCTGGTTTTT. As protein: CASEGAGSGELVF. The rearrangement joins TRBV6-1 to TRBJ2-2; D assignment may be TRBD1 or TRBD2 (7 bases each). This CDR3 contains 13 residues. Per the germline V gene, CDR1 is MNHNS and CDR2 is SASEGT.

This clonotype came up many times. The chain employs TRBV6-2 or TRBV6-3 and TRBJ2-2; D may be TRBD1 or TRBD2 (6 bases each). CDR3 length: 18 residues. Germline V gene data show CDR1 as MNHEY and CDR2 as SVGEGT. V dropped 0 bases and J dropped 4 bases, with 18 bases sitting between them. The chain's CDR3 is CASSYSKGGWGGTGELFF. The CDR3 DNA follows: TGTGCCAGCAGTTACTCCAAGGGGGGCTGGGGTGGCACCGGGGAGCTGTTTTTT.

This clonotype was observed a handful of times. V and J are TRBV20-1 and TRBJ1-1; possibly TRBD1 for D (6 bases). CDR1 and CDR2 from the germline V gene are DFQATT and SNEGSKA (reference sequence). CDR3 length: 12 amino acids. With 4 bases removed from V and 3 bases from J, the gap between germline ends came to 9 bases. The chain's CDR3 is CSAISGDTEAFF. In DNA, the CDR3 is TGCAGTGCTATATCAGGGGACACTGAAGCTTTCTTT.